The sequence of this T cell receptor beta chain was determined in a study of CD4 and CD8 cells across lung adenocarcinoma regions. Germline CDR1 MNHNS, CDR2 SASEGT. This CDR3 region has 15 residues. Trimming removed 5 bases from V and 7 bases from J; junction bases left unmatched: 10. Samples came from patients with localized non-small cell lung adenocarcinoma. TCRdb redid the calling of the PCR reads with MiXCR, one entry per CDR3 protein. The sample gives 7,500 to 8,500 distinct CDR3 sequences, around half of which show up once; 20% is in the top ten. Sequencing used CD8+ T cells from the center of a lung tumor. The chain is built from TRBV6-1 and TRBJ2-5, with 10 bases identical to TRBD1. The source of this sequence is a female donor with lung adenocarcinoma. The CD4 and CD8 labels of this study may be unreliable. The DNA for the CDR3 is TGTGCCAGCAGTCCGCCGGGACAGGGGTCCTTGACCCAGTACTTC. The encoded protein is CASSPPGQGSLTQYF.